This TCR beta chain was retrieved from a study of T cell responses to AZD1222 COVID-19 vaccine. Study-wide results and caveats: Receipt of two AZD1222 doses was followed by a rise in Spike-specific TCR breadth and depth. Targets within unmutated variant regions were reportedly found for nearly half of spike-specific TCRs. Females outnumbered males among donors, who were mostly white British; clonal diversity was possibly underestimated.

Libraries were prepared by immunoSEQ multiplex PCR; TCRdb keeps only in-frame clonotypes and omits some of them. The sample contains 85,000 to 95,000 clones, 89% of which appear only once. Pooled together were second doses at about 4 or about 12 weeks. With regard to this clone: Its antigen remains unidentified.

The CDR3 covers 14 residues. V was cut by 7 bases and J by 2 bases, with 14 bases left in between. Germline V gene lookup returns CDR1 SGHNT and CDR2 YENEEA. This clonotype originated in an adult who received the AZD1222 COVID-19 vaccine. This chain connects TRBV11-3 to TRBJ2-5; no clear D gene. The sample consisted of peripheral blood, taken 28 days after the second AZD1222 dose. For the CDR3, the DNA is TGTGCCAGCACCCCACCCGGACCGCAAGAGACCCAGTACTTC. It is translated as CASTPPGPQETQYF.